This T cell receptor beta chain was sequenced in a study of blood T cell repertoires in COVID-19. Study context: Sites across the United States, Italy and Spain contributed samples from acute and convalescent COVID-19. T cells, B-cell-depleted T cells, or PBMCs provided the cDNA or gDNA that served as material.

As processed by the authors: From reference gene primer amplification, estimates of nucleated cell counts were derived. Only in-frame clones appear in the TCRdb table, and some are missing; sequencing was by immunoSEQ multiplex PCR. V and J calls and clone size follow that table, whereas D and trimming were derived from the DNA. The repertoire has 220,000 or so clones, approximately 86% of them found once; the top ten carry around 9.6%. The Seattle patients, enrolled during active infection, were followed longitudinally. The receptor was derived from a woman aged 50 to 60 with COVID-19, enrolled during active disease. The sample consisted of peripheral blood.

CDR3 bases: TGTGCCAGCATGCCGGACAGGGGCTTCAATGAGCAGTTCTTC. Translating gives CASMPDRGFNEQFF. The chain couples TRBV5-6 to TRBJ2-1; 9 positions agree with TRBD1. CDR1 SGHDT and CDR2 YYEEEE come from the germline V gene. There are 14 residues in the CDR3. V shed 6 bases and J 6 bases; nucleotides not matched to a gene: 7. The variable domain in full, with the rest retrieved from reference TRBV5-6 and TRBJ2-1, is DAGVTQSPTHLIKTRGQQVTLRCSPKSGHDTVSWYQQALGQGPQFIFQYYEEEERQRGNFPDRFSGHQFPNYSSELNVNALLLGDSALYLCASMPDRGFNEQFFGPGTRLTVL.